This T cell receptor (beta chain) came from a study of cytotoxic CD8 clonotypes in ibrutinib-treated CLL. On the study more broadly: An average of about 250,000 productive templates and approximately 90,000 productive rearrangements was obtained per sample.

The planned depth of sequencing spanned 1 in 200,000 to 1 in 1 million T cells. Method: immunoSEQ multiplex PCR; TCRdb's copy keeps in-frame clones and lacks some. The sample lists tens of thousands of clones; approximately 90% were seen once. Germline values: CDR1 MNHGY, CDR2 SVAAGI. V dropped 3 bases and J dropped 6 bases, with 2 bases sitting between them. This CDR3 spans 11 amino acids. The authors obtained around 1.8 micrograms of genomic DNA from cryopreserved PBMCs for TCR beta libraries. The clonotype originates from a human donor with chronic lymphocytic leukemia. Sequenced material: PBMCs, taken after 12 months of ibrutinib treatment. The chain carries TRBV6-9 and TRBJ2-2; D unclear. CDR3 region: CASSYPGELFF. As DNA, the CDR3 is TGTGCCAGCAGTTACCCCGGGGAGCTGTTTTTT.